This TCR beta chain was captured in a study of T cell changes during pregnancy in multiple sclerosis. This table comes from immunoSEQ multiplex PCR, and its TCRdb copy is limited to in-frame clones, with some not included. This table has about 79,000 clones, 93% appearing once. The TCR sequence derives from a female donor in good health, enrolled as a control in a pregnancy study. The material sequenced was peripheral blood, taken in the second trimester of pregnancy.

CDR3 nucleotide sequence: TGTGCCAGTAGTATCCTAACAGGGGGTAATCAGCCCCAGCATTTT. Translated, it gives CASSILTGGNQPQHF. The genes are TRBV19 and TRBJ1-5, with 8 bases lining up with TRBD1. This CDR3 region has 15 residues. The J segment lost 4 bases and the V segment lost 3 bases, leaving 5 bases of the junction unmatched. Germline CDR1 is LNHDA and CDR2 is SQIVND (reference sequence).